The 32 T cell receptor beta chains listed next were all sequenced from one sample in a study of metastatic and nonmetastatic thyroid tumors. Among the patients, none had received any treatment before thyroid surgery. MiXCR was used by TCRdb to re-call the PCR reads. The repertoire includes some 40,000 clones, approximately 20% of them detected once, and 15% to 20% sits in the top ten. The sequenced sample was blood. All receptors come from a female donor with papillary thyroid cancer or a benign thyroid nodule (not recorded which). Some clones in this sample may be carry-over from other donors' samples.

This clone was found a few times. Relative to the germline gene, one junction end is altered; a read error may explain this. The chain couples TRBV24-1 to TRBJ2-1; the D gene is possibly TRBD2 (5 bases). Germline CDR1 KGHDR, CDR2 SFDVKD. The CDR3 has 16 residues. CDR3 amino acids: CATIDPPIGGYNEQFF. The DNA of the CDR3 is TGTGCCACCATTGATCCACCTATCGGAGGTTACAATGAGCAGTTCTTC.

This clone was recorded at least ten times. The chain links TRBV3-1 to TRBJ2-2, with TRBD1 matching over 9 bases. CDR1 and CDR2 (germline): LGHDT, YNNKEL (reference sequence). This CDR3 spans 15 amino acids. J gave up 7 bases and V 6 bases, and 9 bases lay outside the gene matches. As DNA, the CDR3 is TGTGCCAGCAGTCAGTTGGACAGGGGCGGCGGGGAGCTGTTTTTT. Translating gives CASSQLDRGGGELFF.

Concerning this clone itself: One junction end disagrees with the germline gene, perhaps due to a read error. The genes are TRBV20-1 and TRBJ1-6; 7 nucleotides agree with TRBD1. The CDR3 runs to 15 residues. Germline CDR1 DFQATT, CDR2 SNEGSKA (reference sequence). The CDR3 sequence is CSANRQGGYNSPLHF. For the CDR3, the DNA is TGCAGTGCTAACCGACAGGGAGGATACAATTCACCACTCCACTTT.

Worth noting for this clone: Distinct nucleotide sequences in the sample also encode this CDR3. This chain links TRBV20-1 with TRBJ2-7; D perhaps matches TRBD1 (5 bases). Germline CDR1 reads DFQATT; CDR2 reads SNEGSKA (reference sequence). This CDR3 is 14 amino acids long. As DNA, the CDR3 is TGCAGCGCCAGTCCAGCAGGGAACAGAGACGAGCAGTACTTC. Translating gives CSASPAGNRDEQYF.

Comments on this clone: The junction differs from germline at one of its ends, possibly a read error. This chain connects TRBV6-1 to TRBJ2-7; 9 bases align to TRBD2. The CDR3 is 14 amino acids. Germline loops: CDR1 MNHNS, CDR2 SASEGT. The CDR3, as DNA: TGTGCCAGCAGTATCGGGACTAGCTGTTACGAGCAATACTTC. The encoded protein is CASSIGTSCYEQYF.

This clone was detected ten times or more. V is TRBV6-1 and J is TRBJ2-1; 7 bases map to TRBD2. The CDR3 spans 14 residues. Germline V gene data show CDR1 as MNHNS and CDR2 as SASEGT. The junction had 6 bases not matched to a gene; V was cut back by 6 bases and J by 4 bases. The chain's CDR3 is CASSSGKDYNEQFF. CDR3 nucleotides: TGTGCCAGCAGCAGCGGGAAGGATTACAATGAGCAGTTCTTC.

The J gene is TRBJ2-7, the V gene TRBV6-2 or TRBV6-3, with D unresolved. Germline V lookup: CDR1 MNHEY, CDR2 SVGEGT. Trimming shortened V by 6 bases and J by 4 bases, and 10 bases separated the two germline ends. The CDR3 covers 12 residues. The CDR3 nucleotides are TGTGCCAGCAGGCACCAGGTATACGAGCAGTACTTC. This gives the protein CASRHQVYEQYF.

This clone was recorded at least ten times. The chain combines TRBV15 with TRBJ2-7, with 7 bases that match TRBD1. The CDR3 covers 16 residues. In germline, CDR1 is LNHNV, CDR2 YYDKDF (reference sequence). V was clipped by 4 bases and J by 5 bases; unmatched bases: 14. This CDR3 reads CATSKRRTGVLDEQYF. DNA for the CDR3: TGTGCCACCAGCAAACGAAGGACAGGTGTTCTGGACGAGCAGTACTTC.

The chain uses TRBV5-5 and TRBJ2-2; TRBD1 agrees at 7 bases. The V segment lost 1 base and the J segment 3 bases; nucleotides outside the gene matches: 3. The CDR3 is 15 amino acids. Germline values: CDR1 SGHKS, CDR2 YYEKEE (reference sequence). The CDR3 DNA reads as TGTGCCAGCAGCTTGACCCAGGGGGACACCGGGGAGCTGTTTTTT. It codes for CASSLTQGDTGELFF.

The rearrangement uses TRBV20-1 and TRBJ2-7; 16 positions match TRBD2. Germline V gene data show CDR1 as DFQATT and CDR2 as SNEGSKA (reference sequence). Trimming took 2 bases from V and 6 from J; bases not matched to a gene: 13. The CDR3 extends over 18 amino acids. The CDR3 nucleotides read TGCAGTGCTAGATTGGCGGGACTAGCGGGGGGGCGGATTTCCGAGCAGTACTTC. Protein sequence: CSARLAGLAGGRISEQYF.

CDR3: CASSSPGPNEKLFF. The CDR3 coding sequence is TGTGCCAGCAGTTCCCCGGGGCCGAATGAAAAACTGTTTTTT. This rearrangement joins TRBV28 to TRBJ1-4, with D tentatively TRBD1 (5 bases). Germline CDR1 and CDR2: MDHEN and SYDVKM. CDR3 length: 14 residues. Trimming removed 4 bases at V and 5 bases at J, with 11 bases between. Full variable domain (outside the CDR3, taken from reference TRBV28 and TRBJ1-4): DVKVTQSSRYLVKRTGEKVFLECVQDMDHENMFWYRQDPGLGLRLIYFSYDVKMKEKGDIPEGYSVSREKKERFSLILESASTNQTSMYLCASSSPGPNEKLFFGSGTQLSVL.

With respect to this clone: Germline is not matched at one junction end, which may reflect a read error. V usage is TRBV5-1 and J usage is TRBJ2-3; D is unresolved. The CDR3 runs to 16 residues. CDR1 and CDR2 (germline): SGHRS, YFSETQ. CDR3: CASRAISGTTTYTQYF. CDR3 nucleotides: TGCGCCAGCAGGGCCATATCGGGTACTACCACATATACGCAGTATTTT.

The CDR3 nucleotides read TGTGCCAACAGCCTACTAGCGGGGTCCTACAATGAGCAGTTCTTC. Protein sequence: CANSLLAGSYNEQFF. This chain connects TRBV6-2 or TRBV6-3 to TRBJ2-1; 10 bases map to TRBD2. Germline V gene sequence: CDR1 MNHEY, CDR2 SVGEGT. The CDR3 is made up of 15 amino acids. The J segment lost 1 base and the V segment lost 10 bases, leaving 7 bases of the junction unmatched.

This clone was seen at least ten times. The rearrangement links TRBV27 to TRBJ1-1; D possibly corresponds to TRBD1 (5 bases). V was trimmed by 6 bases and J by 2 bases, leaving 13 bases between them. Germline-derived CDR1 and CDR2 are MNHEY and SMNVEV (reference sequence). The CDR3 length is 14 residues. In DNA, the CDR3 is TGTGCCAGCAGAGGACAATTCTTTAACACTGAAGCTTTCTTT. This codes for CASRGQFFNTEAFF.

This clone was detected ten times or more. The J gene is TRBJ2-1, the V gene TRBV24-1; TRBD2 matches at 12 bases. The CDR3 has 16 amino acids. The germline V gene encodes CDR1 KGHDR and CDR2 SFDVKD. The V segment lost 3 bases and the J segment 6 bases; nucleotides outside the gene matches: 5. As DNA, the CDR3 is TGTGCCACCAGTGATGCGACTAGCGGGAGTCTCAATGAGCAGTTCTTC. Encoded protein: CATSDATSGSLNEQFF.

Many counts were recorded for this clone. The chain links TRBV20-1 to TRBJ2-5; 7 bases agree with TRBD2. V was pared by 0 bases and J by 3 bases, with 7 bases of the junction left unmatched. The CDR3 loop spans 15 amino acids. In germline, CDR1 is DFQATT, CDR2 SNEGSKA (reference sequence). The CDR3 loop is CSARDLRLAEETQYF. In nucleotides, the CDR3 is TGCAGTGCTAGAGATCTTCGTCTAGCGGAAGAGACCCAGTACTTC.

V usage is TRBV28 and J usage is TRBJ2-3; the match to TRBD2 covers 7 bases. The CDR3 is made up of 14 amino acids. Looked up from germline, CDR1 is MDHEN and CDR2 is SYDVKM. V gave up 6 bases and J gave up 5 bases; unmatched junction bases: 8. The chain's CDR3 is CASSFTAGRDTQYF. The CDR3 DNA is TGTGCCAGCAGCTTTACAGCGGGACGAGATACGCAGTATTTT.

This clone has ten or more counts. The rearrangement uses TRBV16 and TRBJ2-3, with D unclear. This CDR3 has 13 amino acids. The ends were cut back, 1 base at V and 10 bases at J, with 12 bases in the middle. Germline V gene lookup returns CDR1 KGHSY and CDR2 FQNENV. Here the CDR3 DNA reads TGTGCCAGCAGCCAATTCCTGGGGTTCCCGCAGTATTTT. Translating it yields CASSQFLGFPQYF.

V gene TRBV10-2 combines with J gene TRBJ2-1; 7 bases align to TRBD2. Trimming took 0 bases from V and 4 from J; bases not matched to a gene: 12. Germline V CDR1 and CDR2: WSHSY, SAAADI. The CDR3 has 18 residues. Written as DNA, the CDR3 is TGCGCCAGCAGTGAGTCGAGTTGGGACTATTGTGCATACAATGAGCAGTTCTTC. Translation: CASSESSWDYCAYNEQFF.

This clone was picked up many times. The chain employs TRBV6-1 and TRBJ2-3; D tentatively fits TRBD1 or TRBD2 (5 bases each). V gave up 7 bases and J gave up 5 bases, with 16 bases separating them. This CDR3 comprises 14 residues. Germline CDR1 reads MNHNS; CDR2 reads SASEGT. Here the CDR3 reads CASIPGQVGDTQYF. CDR3 nucleotides: TGTGCCAGCATCCCGGGGCAGGTGGGAGATACGCAGTATTTT.

This clone was seen a handful of times. This chain uses TRBV6-1 with TRBJ1-2, with D possibly being TRBD1 (6 bases). V was shortened by 0 bases and J by 8 bases, with 13 bases between the two germline ends. CDR3 length equals 14 residues. Germline V lookup: CDR1 MNHNS, CDR2 SASEGT. CDR3 in DNA: TGTGCCAGCAGTGAAGCGATTGGGGGCGCAGGCTACACCTTC. Amino acid sequence: CASSEAIGGAGYTF.

This clone was counted at least ten times. V gene TRBV7-9 combines with J gene TRBJ2-5; the D gene is possibly TRBD2 (6 bases). Trimming took off 3 bases at V and 1 base at J, with 6 bases between the two ends. The CDR3 is 13 amino acids. The germline V gene has CDR1 SEHNR and CDR2 FQNEAQ (reference sequence). CDR3 sequence: CASSLGLQETQYF. CDR3 coding DNA: TGTGCCAGCAGCTTGGGACTCCAAGAGACCCAGTACTTC.

Remarks on this clone: The junction departs from germline at one end; a sequencing error may be responsible. The DNA of the CDR3 is TGTGCTAGCAGCTCCGGACTAGCGAGCACAGATACGCAGTATTTT. Translated, it gives CASSSGLASTDTQYF. This chain connects TRBV7-7 to TRBJ2-3; 9 bases line up with TRBD2. The CDR3 runs to 15 residues. Germline-derived CDR1 and CDR2 are SSHAT and FNYEAQ (reference sequence).

By share, this clone counts as medium-sized (0.01 to 0.1%). The V call is TRBV28, the J call TRBJ2-7; a weak D match, TRBD2 (6 bases). From germline, CDR1 is MDHEN and CDR2 SYDVKM. V was trimmed by 6 bases and J by 4 bases, leaving 13 bases between them. The CDR3 has 13 amino acids. The CDR3 DNA follows: TGTGCCAGCAGGTGGGGAGGAAAGTACGAGCAGTACTTC. It specifies CASRWGGKYEQYF.

This clone was counted at least ten times. Additional DNA sequences in this sample encode the identical CDR3. This sequence joins TRBV20-1 and TRBJ2-1; D not resolved. The germline gives CDR1 DFQATT, CDR2 SNEGSKA (reference sequence). CDR3 length equals 13 residues. V lost 8 bases to trimming and J lost 8 bases, with 19 bases between them. This chain's CDR3 is CSPRKDLSDEQFF. Written as DNA, the CDR3 is TGCAGTCCTCGTAAAGATTTATCGGATGAGCAGTTCTTC.

The table lists this clone with many counts. The chain links TRBV19 to TRBJ2-7, with 7 bases that match TRBD1. There are 13 residues in the CDR3. CDR1 is LNHDA and CDR2 is SQIVND in the germline V gene (reference sequence). Trimming took 7 bases from V and 5 from J; bases not matched to a gene: 8. CDR3 protein: CASTPTGSHEQYF. For the CDR3, the DNA is TGTGCCAGTACCCCGACAGGGTCCCACGAGCAGTACTTC.

In this sample, this clone turned up many times. The chain joins TRBV5-1 to TRBJ1-1; no clear D. The V gene lost 2 bases and the J gene lost 4 bases, with 9 bases spanning the gap. CDR3 length equals 13 residues. Germline V gene sequence: CDR1 SGHRS, CDR2 YFSETQ. Here the CDR3 reads CASSFAEGTEAFF. DNA for the CDR3: TGCGCCAGCAGCTTCGCCGAAGGCACTGAAGCTTTCTTT.

This clone showed up just a few times. The chain uses TRBV6-1 and TRBJ2-6; D is undetermined. There are 14 residues in the CDR3. The V end lost 1 base, the J end lost 3 bases, and 4 bases lay between the germline ends. Germline-derived CDR1 and CDR2 are MNHNS and SASEGT. DNA of the CDR3: TGTGCCAGCAGTGAAGGGGGTGGGGCCAACGTCCTGACTTTC. This gives the protein CASSEGGGANVLTF.

The chain joins TRBV7-2 to TRBJ1-2; unclear D gene. Germline V gene lookup returns CDR1 SGHTA and CDR2 FQGNSA. V gave up 0 bases and J gave up 6 bases, with 14 bases separating them. This CDR3 has 15 residues. CDR3 coding DNA: TGTGCCAGCAGCTTAGCGATGTGGATTCTCGATGGCTACACCTTC. Residues: CASSLAMWILDGYTF. The complete variable domain, with remaining parts taken from reference TRBV7-2 and TRBJ1-2, reads GAGVSQSPSNKVTEKGKDVELRCDPISGHTALYWYRQSLGQGLEFLIYFQGNSAPDKSGLPSDRFSAERTGGSVSTLTIQRTQQEDSAVYLCASSLAMWILDGYTFGSGTRLTVV.

The CDR3 here is CASRNEMDTEAFF. The DNA for the CDR3 is TGCGCCAGCAGGAATGAGATGGACACTGAAGCTTTCTTT. The chain has TRBV5-1 and TRBJ1-1; D not certain. This CDR3 is 13 amino acids long. Per the germline V gene, CDR1 is SGHRS and CDR2 is YFSETQ. Deletions cut 5 bases from V and 3 bases from J, with 11 bases between.

The V gene is TRBV20-1, the J gene TRBJ1-2; TRBD1 might be the D (5 bases). V dropped 6 bases and J dropped 2 bases, with 13 bases sitting between them. The CDR3 contains 13 residues. Germline lookup yields CDR1 DFQATT and CDR2 SNEGSKA (reference sequence). Here the CDR3 reads CSAVRNRNYGYTF. The CDR3 region has the DNA TGCAGTGCAGTCAGGAACAGGAACTATGGCTACACCTTC.

This clone has ten or more counts. This chain links TRBV12-3 or TRBV12-4 with TRBJ2-7; 7 positions agree with TRBD1. V dropped 6 bases and J dropped 7; count of bases not matched to a gene: 6. The CDR3 covers 12 residues. The CDR3 loop reads CASSLGRGEQYF. The CDR3 DNA reads TGTGCCAGCAGCTTGGGCAGGGGGGAGCAGTACTTC.